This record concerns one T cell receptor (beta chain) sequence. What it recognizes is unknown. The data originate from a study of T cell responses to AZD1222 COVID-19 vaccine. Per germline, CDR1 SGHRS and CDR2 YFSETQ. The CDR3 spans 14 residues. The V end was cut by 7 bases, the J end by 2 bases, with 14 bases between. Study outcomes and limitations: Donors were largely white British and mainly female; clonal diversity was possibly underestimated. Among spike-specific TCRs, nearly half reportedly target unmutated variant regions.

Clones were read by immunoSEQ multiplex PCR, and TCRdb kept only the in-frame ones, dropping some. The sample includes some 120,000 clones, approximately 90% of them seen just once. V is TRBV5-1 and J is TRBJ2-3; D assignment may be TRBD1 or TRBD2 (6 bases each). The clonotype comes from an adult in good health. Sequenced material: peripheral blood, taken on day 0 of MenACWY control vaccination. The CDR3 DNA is TGCGCCAGCGGCCCAGGGGAGGTCACAGATACGCAGTATTTT. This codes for CASGPGEVTDTQYF.